This T cell receptor beta chain stems from a study of cytomegalovirus exposure and HLA in healthy donors. 60 Vbeta and 13 Jbeta primers were used in PCR. The authors' processing: A later analysis counted 80 million or so unique TCR beta chains, some 12 million shared. Libraries were prepared by immunoSEQ multiplex PCR; TCRdb keeps only in-frame clonotypes and omits some of them. V, J and clone size were drawn from that table, and D and trimming were deduced from the DNA. The repertoire holds around 300,000 clones, roughly 70% seen once, with under 3% in the top ten. The ends were cut back, 9 bases at V and 3 bases at J, with 7 bases in the middle. CDR3 length equals 11 residues. Germline V gives CDR1 LNHNV, CDR2 YYDKDF (reference sequence). Nominal health characterized the donors when sampled, though unrecorded immune exposures were likely. A remark on this clone: Its cognate antigen is unknown.

Findings and limits, study-wide: Later work found that TCR association rates differed between HLA loci; DRB1 had the most and HLA-C the fewest.

This clonotype originated in a female donor in good health and CMV-seronegative. Sequencing was done on a sample of PBMCs. The V gene is TRBV15, the J gene TRBJ2-3, with D possibly being TRBD1 (6 bases). The CDR3 nucleotides are TGTGCCACTAGGGGGACAGATACGCAGTATTTT. It specifies CATRGTDTQYF. The full variable domain, completed using reference TRBV15 and TRBJ2-3, is DAMVIQNPRYQVTQFGKPVTLSCSQTLNHNVMYWYQQKSSQAPKLLFHYYDKDFNNEADTPDNFQSRRPNTSFCFLDIRSPGLGDTAMYLCATRGTDTQYFGPGTRLTVL.